This T cell receptor (beta chain) was obtained from a study of cytomegalovirus exposure and HLA in healthy donors. It was with 60 Vbeta and 13 Jbeta primers that the PCR ran. TCRdb keeps only in-frame clones here, not all; method: immunoSEQ multiplex PCR. The sample has approximately 87,000 clones, around 81% seen once; the top ten hold less than 5%. CDR1 and CDR2 (germline): SGHRS, YFSETQ. The junction had 8 bases not matched to a gene; V was cut back by 4 bases and J by 10 bases. The CDR3 has 13 amino acids. At sampling all donors were nominally healthy, likely with unrecorded immune exposures. A note on this clone: Antigen unknown.

Study findings and constraints: Sequencing likely caused a cluster of highly shared sequence variants.

This receptor was identified in a woman between 65 and 79 years old in good health and CMV-seropositive. The rearrangement joins TRBV5-1 to TRBJ1-1; 9 bases align to TRBD1. The sequenced material came from PBMCs. This CDR3 is CASSTDRGIAAFF. The CDR3 DNA sequence: TGCGCCAGCAGCACGGACAGGGGAATAGCAGCTTTCTTT.